This T cell receptor (beta chain) was recovered during a study of T cell repertoires in cytomegalovirus infection. The CDR3 totals 15 residues. J gave up 4 bases and V 3 bases, and 11 bases lay outside the gene matches. Looked up from germline, CDR1 is SQVTM and CDR2 is ANQGSEA. TCRdb analysed the reads with MiXCR anew, one entry per CDR3 protein. The sample yields 130,000 or so distinct CDR3 sequences, about 6.1% seen once. This clonotype was found many times. This chain links TRBV29-1 with TRBJ1-1; 7 positions agree with TRBD1. The TCR was taken from a human donor in good health (CMV status not recorded). Some clones in this sample may be carry-over from other donors' samples. The specimen sequenced was PBMCs. The CDR3 bases are TGCAGCGTTGAGTCAGGGGGGGGAGGATCCACTGAAGCTTTCTTT. Amino acid sequence: CSVESGGGGSTEAFF.